This note documents a single TCR beta chain sequence. Its antigen is undetermined. The PCR was carried out with 60 Vbeta primers and 13 Jbeta primers. Only in-frame clones appear in the TCRdb table, and some are missing; sequencing was by immunoSEQ multiplex PCR. The sample holds about 170,000 clones, nearly 80% seen once. The sample originates from a study of cytomegalovirus exposure and HLA in healthy donors. Findings and caveats of the study: As was reported, the classifier diagnosed cytomegalovirus status with high specificity and sensitivity. Later analysis identified 17,000 or so TCR beta sequences associated with HLA alleles, using a false discovery rate threshold of 0.05. TCR association rates varied by HLA locus in a later analysis, with DRB1 highest and HLA-C lowest.

Healthy people donating bone marrow made up the donors. Sample: PBMCs. The sequence came from a woman in her forties or fifties in good health and CMV-seropositive.

In nucleotides, the CDR3 is TGTGCCAGCAGCTTTGGGACTAGCGGGGGGAGCTCCTACGAGCAGTACTTC. This codes for CASSFGTSGGSSYEQYF. This sequence joins TRBV7-9 and TRBJ2-7; TRBD2 aligns across 15 bases. The CDR3 spans 17 residues. J gave up 0 bases and V 3 bases, and 3 bases lay outside the gene matches. The germline V gene has CDR1 SEHNR and CDR2 FQNEAQ (reference sequence).